This T cell receptor (beta chain) came from a study of blood T cells in healthy people across ages. Findings of the study overall: Both higher diversity and more naive CD4+ cells marked long-lived donors when set against aged donors.

Peripheral blood from each donor was collected in a volume of about 9.9 milliliters. As to this clonotype: Its antigen is unidentified.

V was clipped by 7 bases and J by 11 bases; unmatched bases: 24. There are 17 residues in the CDR3. The germline V gene has CDR1 SNHLY and CDR2 FYNNEI. A second about 6 to 12 cycle PCR used barcoded and J-beta primers. Per-sample output comprised a minimum of 3 million paired-end reads containing CDR3. TCRdb used MiXCR to reprocess the 5' RACE reads, holding one entry per CDR3 protein. The sample includes about 760,000 distinct CDR3 sequences, about 56% of them seen just once. The genes are TRBV2 and TRBJ2-5; the match to TRBD1 covers 8 bases. The sequence was obtained from a man aged 35 to 55 in good health. The sample taken for sequencing was blood. Written as DNA, the CDR3 is TGTGCCAGCAAGCCAATCGCAGGGGGCCAATTTGACAATGAGCAGTACTTC. It yields the protein CASKPIAGGQFDNEQYF.